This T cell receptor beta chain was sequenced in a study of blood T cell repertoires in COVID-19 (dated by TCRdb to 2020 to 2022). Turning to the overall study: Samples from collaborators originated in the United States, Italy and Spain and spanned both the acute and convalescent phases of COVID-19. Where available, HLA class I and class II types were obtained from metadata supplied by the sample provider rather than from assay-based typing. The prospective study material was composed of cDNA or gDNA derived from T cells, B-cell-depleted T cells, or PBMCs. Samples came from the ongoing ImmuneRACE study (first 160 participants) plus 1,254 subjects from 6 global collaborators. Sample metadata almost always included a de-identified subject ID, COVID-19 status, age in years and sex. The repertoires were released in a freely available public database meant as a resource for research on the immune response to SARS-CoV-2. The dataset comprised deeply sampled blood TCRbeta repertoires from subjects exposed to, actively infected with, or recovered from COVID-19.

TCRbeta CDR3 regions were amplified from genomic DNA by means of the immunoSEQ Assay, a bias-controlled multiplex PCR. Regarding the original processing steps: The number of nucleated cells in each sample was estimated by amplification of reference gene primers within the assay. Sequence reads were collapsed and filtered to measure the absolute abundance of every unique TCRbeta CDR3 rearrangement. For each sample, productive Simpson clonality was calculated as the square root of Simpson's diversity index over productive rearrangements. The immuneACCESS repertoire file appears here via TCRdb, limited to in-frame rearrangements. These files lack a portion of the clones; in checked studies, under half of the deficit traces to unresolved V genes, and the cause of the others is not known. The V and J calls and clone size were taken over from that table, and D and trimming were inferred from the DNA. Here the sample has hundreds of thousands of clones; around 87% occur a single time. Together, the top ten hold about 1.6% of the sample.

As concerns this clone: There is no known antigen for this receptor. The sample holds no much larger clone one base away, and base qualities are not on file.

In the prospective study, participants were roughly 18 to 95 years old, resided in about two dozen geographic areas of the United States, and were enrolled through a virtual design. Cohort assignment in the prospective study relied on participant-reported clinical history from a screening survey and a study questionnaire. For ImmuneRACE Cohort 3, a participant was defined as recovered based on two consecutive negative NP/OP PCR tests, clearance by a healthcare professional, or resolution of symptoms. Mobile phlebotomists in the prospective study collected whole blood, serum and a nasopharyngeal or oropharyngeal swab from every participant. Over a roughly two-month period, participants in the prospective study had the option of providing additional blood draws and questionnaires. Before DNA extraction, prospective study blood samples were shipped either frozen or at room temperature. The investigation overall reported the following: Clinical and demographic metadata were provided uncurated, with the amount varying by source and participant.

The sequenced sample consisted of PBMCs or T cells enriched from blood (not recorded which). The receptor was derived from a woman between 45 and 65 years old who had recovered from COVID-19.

CDR3 sequence: CASSQVRYNEQFF. The DNA sequence follows: TGTGCCAGCAGCCAAGTCCGCTACAATGAGCAGTTCTTC. This receptor chain uses TRBV3-1 (or the pseudogene TRBV3-2) and TRBJ2-1, with no reliable assignment of the D segment. Measured from the cysteine to the phenylalanine, the CDR3 is 13 residues long. This entry keeps only the CDR3 DNA: 39 bases, framed from base 1. The V and J ends are trimmed by 1 base and 3 bases, leaving 4 bases between them. CDR1 is given as LGHDT and CDR2 as YNNKEL, both from the germline V gene (reference sequence).